A selection of T cell receptor beta chains follows, all from one sample in a study of T cell responses to AZD1222 COVID-19 vaccine. Using immunoSEQ multiplex PCR, the repertoire was profiled, and TCRdb retains in-frame clones only, with some absent. The data show approximately 110,000 clones, about 80% seen once. The sequences come from peripheral blood, collected on day 0 of AZD1222 vaccination. These receptors were taken from an adult in good health. Each CDR3 is given with its conserved first and last residue. Each record gives: clone size, J gene, D gene, V gene, CDR3 DNA, CDR3 protein. D genes are given only for firm matches. For some rows the clone size is stated as once, few or many, or as a class when expanded; others skip it.

- | TRBJ1-4 | - | TRBV7-9 | TGTGCCAGCAGCGCCCGGGACGGTGAAAAACTGTTTTTT | CASSARDGEKLFF
- | TRBJ2-7 | - | TRBV12-3/TRBV12-4 | TGTGCCAGCAGGGCACCGAATTCCTACGAGCAGTACTTC | CASRAPNSYEQYF
once | TRBJ2-7 | - | TRBV6-2/TRBV6-3 | TGTGCCAGCAGCCGAATAGTTAGGCGGTACGAGCAGTACTTC | CASSRIVRRYEQYF
- | TRBJ2-3 | - | TRBV7-9 | TGTGCCAGCAGCTTGACAGATACGCAGTATTTT | CASSLTDTQYF
- | TRBJ1-4 | - | TRBV4-3 | TGCGCCAGCAGCCAAGTAGGAGGAACAACTAATGAAAAACTGTTTTTT | CASSQVGGTTNEKLFF
- | TRBJ2-3 | - | TRBV5-5 | TGTGCCAGCAGCCTGGGGGGCCTAACAGATACGCAGTATTTT | CASSLGGLTDTQYF
- | TRBJ1-3 | - | TRBV5-6 | TGTGCCAGCAGCTTCGGACACAGAAACACCATATATTTT | CASSFGHRNTIYF
- | TRBJ1-5 | - | TRBV2 | TGTGCCAGCAGTAATCAGGGTCCCAACCAGCCCCAGCATTTT | CASSNQGPNQPQHF
- | TRBJ2-7 | TRBD1 | TRBV5-1 | TGCGCCAGCAGCTTAGGGACAGACCCTCTTTACGAGCAGTACTTC | CASSLGTDPLYEQYF
- | TRBJ1-1 | - | TRBV11-2 | TGTGCCAGCAGCTTTGGATTGGGTGGGGCCAATCTGAACACTGAAGCTTTCTTT | CASSFGLGGANLNTEAFF
- | TRBJ1-6 | - | TRBV6-6 | TGTGCCAGCAGTCCTCGCGGACAGCCGACACTTAACTCACCCCTCCACTTT | CASSPRGQPTLNSPLHF
- | TRBJ2-5 | - | TRBV7-2 | TGTGCCAGCAGCCCCAATAGGGGGAAAGAGACCCAGTACTTC | CASSPNRGKETQYF
- | TRBJ2-7 | - | TRBV11-2 | TGTGCCAGCAGCTTAGTTAGGGGAGGCGAGCAGTACTTC | CASSLVRGGEQYF
- | TRBJ2-3 | - | TRBV7-2 | TGTGCCAGCAGCTCGGACGGAAGCACAGATACGCAGTATTTT | CASSSDGSTDTQYF
- | TRBJ2-5 | - | TRBV19 | TGTGCCAGTAGTGTCGCCCGAGGGACCCAGTACTTC | CASSVARGTQYF
few | TRBJ1-1 | - | TRBV6-1 | TGTGCCAGCAGTGGCCCCCATGATAGACTTTTGAAGGGAGCTTTCTTT | CASSGPHDRLLKGAFF
- | TRBJ1-1 | - | TRBV11-3 | TGTGCCAGCAGCCTCTTTCGTAACACTGAAGCTTTCTTT | CASSLFRNTEAFF
- | TRBJ2-5 | - | TRBV5-1 | TGCGCCAGCAGCTTTATTCCTCAAGAGACCCAGTACTTC | CASSFIPQETQYF
- | TRBJ1-2 | TRBD1 | TRBV2 | TGTGCCAGCAGTGGGTCCAGGGGGCAAGATGGCTACACCTTC | CASSGSRGQDGYTF
- | TRBJ1-5 | - | TRBV3-1/TRBV3-2 | TGTGCCTTTGGGGCGAATCAGCCCCAGCATTTT | CAFGANQPQHF
- | TRBJ1-1 | TRBD1 | TRBV10-3 | TGTGCCATCAGCCCCGGACAGGGTGAAGCTTTCTTT | CAISPGQGEAFF
- | TRBJ1-3 | - | TRBV5-3 | TGTGCCAGAAGCTTGGAGCCGGGACTGACTGGAAACACCATATATTTT | CARSLEPGLTGNTIYF
few | TRBJ2-7 | - | TRBV14 | TGTGCCAGCAGCCAAGCCGCATCTCTGGAGCAGTACTTC | CASSQAASLEQYF
- | TRBJ1-1 | - | TRBV6-6 | TGTGCCAGCAGTTACGGTCGAACTGAAGCTTTCTTT | CASSYGRTEAFF
- | TRBJ1-2 | - | TRBV30 | TGTGCCTGGACGTCCTCGTGGGAAGACTATGGCTACACCTTC | CAWTSSWEDYGYTF
- | TRBJ1-2 | - | TRBV19 | TGTGCCAGCCGCGGGGTGAGGAACTATGGCTACACCTTC | CASRGVRNYGYTF
once | TRBJ2-5 | - | TRBV29-1 | TGCAGCGGTCGGAGGGGGTACGGAGAGACCCAGTACTTC | CSGRRGYGETQYF
- | TRBJ2-2 | - | TRBV2 | TGTGCCAGCGGAATGACTAGTTCGGATTCCCCCGGGGAGCTGTTTTTT | CASGMTSSDSPGELFF
- | TRBJ2-7 | - | TRBV7-2 | TGTGCCAGCAGCCCAGCAGCCAAAAAAGAGCAGTACTTC | CASSPAAKKEQYF
- | TRBJ1-5 | TRBD1 | TRBV19 | TGTGCCAGTAGTACGGGGACAGGGCTTGCCAATCAGCCCCAGCATTTT | CASSTGTGLANQPQHF
- | TRBJ1-2 | - | TRBV9 | TGTGCCAGCAGCGTAGATGTGAGGGGCGCTAACTATGGCTACACCTTC | CASSVDVRGANYGYTF
few | TRBJ2-7 | - | TRBV7-2 | TGTGCCAGCAGCTCAGCCCGGACGCAACTGTACGAGCAGTACTTC | CASSSARTQLYEQYF
- | TRBJ1-5 | TRBD1 | TRBV7-8 | TGTGCCAGCAGCAACAGGGGGCCCTCAGGTAGCAATCAGCCCCAGCATTTT | CASSNRGPSGSNQPQHF
- | TRBJ2-1 | TRBD1 | TRBV6-6 | TGTGCCAGCAGTTTCCGGGACAGGGGGCTATCGGAGCAGTTCTTC | CASSFRDRGLSEQFF
- | TRBJ2-7 | - | TRBV27 | TGTGCCAGCAGTTTATCGATGCACTACGAGCAGTACTTC | CASSLSMHYEQYF
- | TRBJ2-1 | TRBD1 | TRBV4-2 | TGTGCCAGCAGCCAAGCTAGGACAGGCCTCAAATCCAATGAGCAGTTCTTC | CASSQARTGLKSNEQFF
- | TRBJ2-3 | TRBD2 | TRBV4-1 | TGCGCCAGCAGCCAAGAAGGGACTAGCGGGGGGCTAATAACCACAGATACGCAGTATTTT | CASSQEGTSGGLITTDTQYF
- | TRBJ2-5 | - | TRBV2 | TGTGCCAGCCGGGCCGACCAAGAGACCCAGTACTTC | CASRADQETQYF
- | TRBJ2-3 | - | TRBV15 | TGTGCCACCAGCAGAAGGGGAAGCACAGATACGCAGTATTTT | CATSRRGSTDTQYF
- | TRBJ2-1 | TRBD1 | TRBV7-9 | TGTGCCAGCAGTACAACAACCGGGACAGGGAGCAATGAGCAGTTCTTC | CASSTTTGTGSNEQFF
- | TRBJ2-3 | - | TRBV6-5 | TGTGCCAGCAGTTACGACGGGCGGGGAGCAGATACGCAGTATTTT | CASSYDGRGADTQYF
- | TRBJ1-4 | - | TRBV30 | TGTGCCTGGAGTGCGAAGGGTCTTGTTGAAAAACTGTTTTTT | CAWSAKGLVEKLFF
- | TRBJ1-3 | - | TRBV7-8 | TGTGCCAGCAGCTTATTTGTGGGGTTTAGCTCTGGAAACACCATATATTTT | CASSLFVGFSSGNTIYF
- | TRBJ2-7 | - | TRBV7-9 | TGTGCCAGCAGCTTAGGGGTTGGGTCAGGGCCCTACGAGCAGTACTTC | CASSLGVGSGPYEQYF
- | TRBJ1-6 | - | TRBV7-8 | TGTGCCAGGGGACTGACAGGTGTGAATTCACCCCTCCACTTT | CARGLTGVNSPLHF
- | TRBJ1-1 | TRBD1 | TRBV11-2 | TGTGCCAGCAGCTTAGGGACAGGGCTAAGGTCGAACACTGAAGCTTTCTTT | CASSLGTGLRSNTEAFF
- | TRBJ1-2 | TRBD1 | TRBV9 | TGTGCCAGCAGCGGACAGGGCCTGGAGGACTATGGCTACACCTTC | CASSGQGLEDYGYTF
- | TRBJ2-3 | - | TRBV29-1 | TGCAGCGTCTCCCCGGGGGGCGGGGATACGCAGTATTTT | CSVSPGGGDTQYF
- | TRBJ2-3 | - | TRBV4-3 | TGCGCCAGCAGCCAAGAAGGCGGCGGCAGCACAGATACGCAGTATTTT | CASSQEGGGSTDTQYF
- | TRBJ1-6 | TRBD1 | TRBV14 | TGTGCCAGCAGCCAGGTCGGACAGGGGGCGAGATCACCCCTCCACTTT | CASSQVGQGARSPLHF
- | TRBJ1-4 | TRBD1 | TRBV5-5 | TGTGCCAGCAGCATGGGACAGGGACTTAATGAAAAACTGTTTTTT | CASSMGQGLNEKLFF
few | TRBJ2-3 | TRBD2 | TRBV5-1 | TGCGCCAGCAGCTTGCGGGGACTAAGCACAGATACGCAGTATTTT | CASSLRGLSTDTQYF
- | TRBJ1-2 | - | TRBV5-4 | TGTGCCAGCAGCCCTGATTCGGGACACAACTATGGCTACACCTTC | CASSPDSGHNYGYTF
few | TRBJ2-2 | TRBD2 | TRBV27 | TGTGCCAGCAGTTTTAGCGGGGGGTTTGGGGCAGGGGACACCGGGGAGCTGTTTTTT | CASSFSGGFGAGDTGELFF
- | TRBJ1-1 | - | TRBV4-3 | TGCGCCAGCAGCCAAGCAAAGGGGTGGACTGAAGCTTTCTTT | CASSQAKGWTEAFF
- | TRBJ1-1 | - | TRBV7-8 | TGTGCCAGCAGCCCGGGACATGGGGGCGCCGATGCTTTCTTT | CASSPGHGGADAFF
- | TRBJ2-7 | - | TRBV5-1 | TGCGCCAGCAGCTTGGGTGATCTCTCCTACGAGCAGTACTTC | CASSLGDLSYEQYF
few | TRBJ2-5 | - | TRBV4-2 | TGTGCCAGCAGCCCGCCTGGATTCCAAGAGACCCAGTACTTC | CASSPPGFQETQYF
- | TRBJ2-1 | TRBD2 | TRBV7-2 | TGTGCCAGCAGCTTAATCGGGACTAGCGATGAGCAGTTCTTC | CASSLIGTSDEQFF
- | TRBJ2-1 | TRBD2 | TRBV5-1 | TGCGCCAGCAGCTTGGGCGGGGGGGCCGGCAATGAGCAGTTCTTC | CASSLGGGAGNEQFF